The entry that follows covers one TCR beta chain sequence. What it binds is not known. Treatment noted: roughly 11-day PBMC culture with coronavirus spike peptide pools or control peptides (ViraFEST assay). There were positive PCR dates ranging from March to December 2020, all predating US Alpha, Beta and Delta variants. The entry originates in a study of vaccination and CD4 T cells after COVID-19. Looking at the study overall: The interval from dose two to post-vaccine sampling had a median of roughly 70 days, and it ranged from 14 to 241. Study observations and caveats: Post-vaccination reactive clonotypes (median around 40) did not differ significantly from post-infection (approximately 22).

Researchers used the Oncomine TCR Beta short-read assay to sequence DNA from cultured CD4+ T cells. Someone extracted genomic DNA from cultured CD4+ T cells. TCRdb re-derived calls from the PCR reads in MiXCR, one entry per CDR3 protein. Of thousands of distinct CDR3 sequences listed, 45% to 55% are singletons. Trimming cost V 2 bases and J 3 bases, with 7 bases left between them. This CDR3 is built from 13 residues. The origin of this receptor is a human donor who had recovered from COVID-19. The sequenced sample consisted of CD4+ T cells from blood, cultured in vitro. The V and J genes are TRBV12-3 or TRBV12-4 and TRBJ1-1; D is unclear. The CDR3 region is CASSLLRDTEAFF. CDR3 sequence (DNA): TGTGCCAGCAGTTTACTGAGGGACACTGAAGCTTTCTTT.